The 6 T cell receptor beta chains listed next were all sequenced from one sample in a study of long-term antiretroviral therapy in people with HIV. Runs used v3.0 of the immunoSEQ assay and were done at survey level. Sequenced by immunoSEQ multiplex PCR; TCRdb stores in-frame clones only, minus some. The repertoire has about 24,000 clones, roughly 87% of them found once; the top ten carry 8.7%. The sequencing here drew on unsorted PBMCs, taken 1.8 years before starting antiretroviral therapy. Receptors were obtained from a man aged 50-60 years with HIV.

This clone is a singleton in its sample. The chain employs TRBV29-1 and TRBJ1-2, with D hard to call. The V and J ends lost 3 bases and 7 bases respectively, with 12 bases between them. The CDR3 covers 12 residues. Per the germline V gene, CDR1 is SQVTM and CDR2 is ANQGSEA. In DNA form, the CDR3 reads TGCAGCGTTGACACTCCGATTCGTGGCTACACCTTC. It is translated as CSVDTPIRGYTF.

The chain joins TRBV13 to TRBJ2-1, with 7 bases matching TRBD2. Germline CDR1 reads PRHDT; CDR2 reads FYEKMQ (reference sequence). J lost 9 bases, V lost 1 base, and 9 bases had no gene match. The CDR3 runs 15 residues. The CDR3 is CASSLDPGGGGEQFF. The CDR3 region has the DNA TGTGCCAGCAGCTTAGATCCGGGAGGAGGAGGTGAGCAGTTCTTC.

The chain uses TRBV29-1 and TRBJ2-1; D unresolved. The CDR3 totals 12 residues. The germline CDR1 and CDR2 sequences are SQVTM and ANQGSEA. Trimming took 4 bases from V and 2 from J, leaving 6 bases between them. CDR3 DNA: TGCAGCGTTGGGGGTCCCTACAATGAGCAGTTCTTC. This translates into CSVGGPYNEQFF.

The V call is TRBV2, the J call TRBJ1-5; 9 nucleotides align to TRBD1. CDR3 size: 15 residues. Germline V gives CDR1 SNHLY, CDR2 FYNNEI. V shed 6 bases and J 4 bases; nucleotides not matched to a gene: 7. The CDR3 coding sequence is TGTGCCAGCAGGGTTGAGGGACAGGGAAATCAGCCCCAGCATTTT. Translation gives CASRVEGQGNQPQHF.

The sample holds a few counts of this clone. The genes are TRBV5-4 and TRBJ1-1; D is possibly TRBD1 (5 bases). V was trimmed by 3 bases and J by 2 bases, leaving 14 bases between them. The CDR3 contains 15 residues. The germline V gene has CDR1 SGHNT and CDR2 YYREEE (reference sequence). The CDR3 nucleotides read TGTGCCAGCAGCTACGGGACGGATTTAAACACTGAAGCTTTCTTT. Residues: CASSYGTDLNTEAFF.

The V and J genes are TRBV5-1 and TRBJ1-1; 8 bases agree with TRBD1. Germline lookup yields CDR1 SGHRS and CDR2 YFSETQ. This CDR3 is 16 amino acids long. V lost 4 bases and J lost 1; bases outside the gene matches: 9. DNA of the CDR3: TGCGCCAGCAGCGGAACCGGACAGGGAAGGAACACTGAAGCTTTCTTT. This sequence encodes CASSGTGQGRNTEAFF.